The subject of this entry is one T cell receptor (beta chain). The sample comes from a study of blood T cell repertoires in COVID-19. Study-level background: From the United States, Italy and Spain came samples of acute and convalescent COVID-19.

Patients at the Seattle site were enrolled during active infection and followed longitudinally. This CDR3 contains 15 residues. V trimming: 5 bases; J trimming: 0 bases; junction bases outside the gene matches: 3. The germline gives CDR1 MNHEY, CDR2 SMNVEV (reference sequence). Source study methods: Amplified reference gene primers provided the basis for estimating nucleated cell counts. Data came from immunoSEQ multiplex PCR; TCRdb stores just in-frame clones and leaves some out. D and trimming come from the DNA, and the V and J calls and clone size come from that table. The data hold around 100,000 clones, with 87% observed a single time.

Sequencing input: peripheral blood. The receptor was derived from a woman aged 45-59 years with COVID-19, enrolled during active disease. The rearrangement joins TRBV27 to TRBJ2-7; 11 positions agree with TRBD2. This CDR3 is CASSPTSGGSYEQYF. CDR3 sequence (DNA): TGTGCCAGCAGTCCAACTAGCGGGGGCTCCTACGAGCAGTACTTC.